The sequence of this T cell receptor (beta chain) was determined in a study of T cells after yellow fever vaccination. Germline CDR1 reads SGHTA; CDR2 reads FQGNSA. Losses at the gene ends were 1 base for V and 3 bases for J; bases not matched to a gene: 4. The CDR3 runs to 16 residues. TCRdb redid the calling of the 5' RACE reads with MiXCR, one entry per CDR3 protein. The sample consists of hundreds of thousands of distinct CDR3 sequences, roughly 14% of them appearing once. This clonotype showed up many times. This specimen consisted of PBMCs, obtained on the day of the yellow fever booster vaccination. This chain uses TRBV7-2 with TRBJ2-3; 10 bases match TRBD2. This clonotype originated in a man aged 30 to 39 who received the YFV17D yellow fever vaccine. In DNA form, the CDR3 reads TGTGCCAGCAGCTTAGAGCTAGCGGGAGAAACAGATACGCAGTATTTT. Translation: CASSLELAGETDTQYF.